The TCR beta chain described here comes from a study of a mutant IDH1 vaccine in newly diagnosed glioma. Study at large: Beforehand, treatment had been radiotherapy, temozolomide, or both; the majority received both. Broader study findings: There were vaccine-induced immune responses in roughly 95% of the patients.

The table came from immunoSEQ multiplex PCR; TCRdb's copy has only in-frame clones and leaves some out. Of roughly 99,000 clones listed, about 90% are singletons. This CDR3 comprises 13 residues. Time point reported: baseline, week 1 (first vaccination visit). This sample's treatment: pre-vaccination baseline after standard-of-care therapy. Each donor presented with a new WHO grade 3 or 4 astrocytoma that tested IDH1-mutant and showed ATRX loss. As for this clone: The antigen is not known.

This sequence was found in a woman aged 50 to 60 with glioma. The sample in question was PBMCs, obtained from a glioma patient treated with radiotherapy, temozolomide or both. V and J are TRBV7-5 and TRBJ2-1. TRBV7-5 is labeled a pseudogene. The chain's CDR3 is CARSIDRDNEQFF. The CDR3 nucleotides read TGTGCCAGAAGCATTGATAGGGACAATGAGCAGTTCTTC.